The 16 T cell receptor beta chains presented below share a single source sample, sequenced in a study of shared T cell receptors in the human thymus. Using immunoSEQ multiplex PCR, the repertoire was profiled, and TCRdb retains in-frame clones only, with some absent. The sample has fewer than 700,000 clones; approximately 87% are singletons. These records were also assigned to another study, of human thymus T cells.

Sequenced sample: thymocytes. All receptors come from a boy under two years old with a congenital heart defect.

This clone has just a few counts. The rearrangement joins TRBV5-1 to TRBJ2-1, with D uncertain. This CDR3 is built from 12 residues. Between the trimmed V and J ends, which lost 5 bases and 3 bases, there was a span of 6 bases. Germline-derived CDR1 and CDR2 are SGHRS and YFSETQ. The CDR3 DNA is TGCGCCAGCAGGGCTCACTACAATGAGCAGTTCTTC. It is translated as CASRAHYNEQFF.

V gene TRBV5-6 combines with J gene TRBJ2-2, with D unclear. The V gene lost 4 bases and the J gene lost 6 bases, with 7 bases spanning the gap. The CDR3 covers 12 residues. Germline-derived CDR1 and CDR2 are SGHDT and YYEEEE. The CDR3 loop reads CASSQLPGELFF. As DNA, the CDR3 is TGTGCCAGCAGCCAACTCCCCGGGGAGCTGTTTTTT.

This clone has a handful of counts. The chain has TRBV27 and TRBJ2-7, with 10 bases that match TRBD2. The CDR3 has 14 residues. Germline V gene data show CDR1 as MNHEY and CDR2 as SMNVEV (reference sequence). Germline trimming cut 6 bases from V and 4 bases from J; bases unmatched to any gene: 6. CDR3 coding DNA: TGTGCCAGCAGGCTGACTAGCGGGCCATACGAGCAGTACTTC. Its protein product is CASRLTSGPYEQYF.

The rearrangement links TRBV30 to TRBJ2-2, with D possibly being TRBD2 (6 bases). Germline V gene lookup returns CDR1 GTSNPN and CDR2 SVGIG (reference sequence). The CDR3 is 15 residues long. Trimming removed 4 bases at V and 5 bases at J, with 17 bases between. CDR3 in DNA: TGTGCCTGGACGTATAGGGGAGGCGGTACCGGGGAGCTGTTTTTT. This sequence encodes CAWTYRGGGTGELFF.

The CDR3 region is CASSEEGTSGNEQFF. Here the CDR3 DNA reads TGTGCCAGCAGTGAAGAGGGGACTAGCGGTAATGAGCAGTTCTTC. The chain uses TRBV6-1 and TRBJ2-1; TRBD2 matches 11 bases. Germline loops: CDR1 MNHNS, CDR2 SASEGT. The CDR3 contains 15 residues. V dropped 1 base and J dropped 7; count of bases not matched to a gene: 3.

This clone was detected once. This chain uses TRBV6-4 with TRBJ2-1; 12 positions match TRBD1. The J segment lost 5 bases and the V segment lost 4 bases, leaving 18 bases of the junction unmatched. The CDR3 has 20 residues. Germline lookup yields CDR1 MRHNA and CDR2 SNTAGT. The chain's CDR3 is CASSVSASRDRGRGHNEQFF. The CDR3 nucleotides read TGTGCCAGCAGTGTCTCGGCGTCCCGGGACAGGGGGCGCGGGCACAATGAGCAGTTCTTC.

This chain uses TRBV4-3 with TRBJ2-1; 8 nucleotides agree with TRBD2. The CDR3 runs 17 residues. Germline assignment: CDR1 LGHNA and CDR2 YSLEER. With 3 bases clipped from V and 2 bases from J, the junction kept 9 bases outside the gene matches. CDR3 DNA: TGCGCCAGCAGCCAGGGGGTTAGCGGGGTGCCCTACAATGAGCAGTTCTTC. The encoded protein is CASSQGVSGVPYNEQFF.

This CDR3 reads CSVVDRTNTGELFF. CDR3 DNA sequence: TGCAGCGTTGTGGACAGGACCAACACCGGGGAGCTGTTTTTT. This chain links TRBV29-1 with TRBJ2-2; 7 nucleotides match TRBD1. Germline V gene data show CDR1 as SQVTM and CDR2 as ANQGSEA. V lost 4 bases to trimming and J lost 2 bases; unmatched junction nucleotides: 4. CDR3 length: 14 residues.

V and J are TRBV30 and TRBJ1-4; perhaps TRBD1 as D (6 bases). Germline CDR1 reads GTSNPN; CDR2 reads SVGIG (reference sequence). Trimming took off 6 bases at V and 6 bases at J, with 20 bases between the two ends. This CDR3 contains 15 residues. The CDR3 DNA reads as TGTGCCTGCTGGAGGTTAGGGGGTTCGGATGAAAAACTGTTTTTT. It yields the protein CACWRLGGSDEKLFF.

The CDR3 reads CASSSFWTGTYEQYF. Here the CDR3 DNA reads TGTGCCAGCAGTTCGTTTTGGACAGGGACGTACGAGCAGTACTTC. The rearrangement joins TRBV27 to TRBJ2-7, with 8 bases matching TRBD1. Germline V CDR1 and CDR2: MNHEY, SMNVEV (reference sequence). The CDR3 loop spans 15 amino acids. The junction had 9 bases not matched to a gene; V was cut back by 4 bases and J by 4 bases.

The chain carries TRBV5-4 and TRBJ2-7, with 7 nucleotides matching TRBD2. Trimming cost V 0 bases and J 4 bases; bases outside gene matches: 10. Germline-derived CDR1 and CDR2 are SGHNT and YYREEE (reference sequence). The CDR3 spans 16 residues. The CDR3 nucleotides are TGTGCCAGCAGCTTGGAGCGGGCGGGAGAGGGATACGAGCAGTACTTC. Translated, it gives CASSLERAGEGYEQYF.

The rearrangement uses TRBV14 and TRBJ1-1; 7 bases are a match to TRBD1. V shed 6 bases and J 1 base; nucleotides not matched to a gene: 2. In germline, CDR1 is SGHDN, CDR2 FVKESK. This CDR3 has 13 residues. CDR3 residues: CASRTGPNTEAFF. CDR3 nucleotide sequence: TGTGCCAGCAGGACAGGGCCGAACACTGAAGCTTTCTTT. Based on the CDR3 plus reference TRBV14 and TRBJ1-1, the full variable domain is EAGVTQFPSHSVIEKGQTVTLRCDPISGHDNLYWYRRVMGKEIKFLLHFVKESKQDESGMPNNRFLAERTGGTYSTLKVQPAELEDSGVYFCASRTGPNTEAFFGQGTRLTVV.

The rearrangement links TRBV2 to TRBJ2-7; D remains ambiguous. CDR1 is SNHLY and CDR2 is FYNNEI in the germline V gene. V dropped 7 bases and J dropped 0 bases, with 16 bases sitting between them. The length of the CDR3 is 15 residues. The CDR3 region is CASTISVLSSYEQYF. In DNA, the CDR3 is TGTGCCAGCACGATCAGCGTGTTAAGCTCCTACGAGCAGTACTTC.

The count of this clone is one. The chain combines TRBV15 with TRBJ2-5; 14 bases map to TRBD2. The CDR3 is made up of 16 amino acids. J gave up 4 bases and V 2 bases, and 3 bases lay outside the gene matches. Germline loops: CDR1 LNHNV, CDR2 YYDKDF (reference sequence). In DNA form, the CDR3 reads TGTGCCACCAGCAGACTGACTAGCGGGAGGGCAGAGACCCAGTACTTC. Its protein product is CATSRLTSGRAETQYF.

V gene TRBV6-5 combines with J gene TRBJ1-5; TRBD1 agrees at 7 bases. This CDR3 is built from 14 residues. With V trimmed by 2 bases and J by 7 bases, 5 bases remained unmatched. Germline V gene data show CDR1 as MNHEY and CDR2 as SVGAGI. The CDR3 loop is CASSYRQGGQPQHF. The DNA of the CDR3 is TGTGCCAGCAGTTACAGACAGGGTGGCCAGCCCCAGCATTTT.

The CDR3 DNA reads as TGTGCCAGCAGCCAAGAGTCCGGGGAGATAACCGGGGAGCTGTTTTTT. Protein: CASSQESGEITGELFF. The chain combines TRBV4-2 with TRBJ2-2, with D perhaps matching TRBD2 (5 bases). The germline V gene has CDR1 LGHNA and CDR2 YNFKEQ. V was pared by 0 bases and J by 5 bases, with 13 bases between. This CDR3 comprises 16 residues.